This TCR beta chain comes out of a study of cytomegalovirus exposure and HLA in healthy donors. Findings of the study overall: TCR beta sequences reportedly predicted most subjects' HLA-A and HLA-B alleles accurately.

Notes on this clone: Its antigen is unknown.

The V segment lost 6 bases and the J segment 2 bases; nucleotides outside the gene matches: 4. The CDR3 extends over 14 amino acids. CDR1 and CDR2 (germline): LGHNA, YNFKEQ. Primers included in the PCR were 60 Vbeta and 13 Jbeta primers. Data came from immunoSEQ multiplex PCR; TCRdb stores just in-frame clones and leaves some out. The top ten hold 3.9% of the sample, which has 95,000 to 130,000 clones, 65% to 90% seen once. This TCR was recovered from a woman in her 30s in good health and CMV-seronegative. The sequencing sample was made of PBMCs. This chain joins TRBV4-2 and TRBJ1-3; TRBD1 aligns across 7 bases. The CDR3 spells CASREQGTGNTIYF. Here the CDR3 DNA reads TGTGCCAGCAGAGAACAGGGGACTGGAAACACCATATATTTT.